This T cell receptor (beta chain) was identified in a study of shared clonotypes between healthy human individuals. The V segment lost 1 base and the J segment 2 bases; nucleotides outside the gene matches: 5. Germline values: CDR1 LGHNT, CDR2 FRNRAP. The CDR3 is made up of 16 amino acids. Repertoires were generated with immunoSEQ multiplex PCR, while TCRdb's copy carries only in-frame clones and drops some. Found here are around 720,000 clones, around three quarters of them singletons; the top ten hold roughly 1.9%. All donors were Caucasian adults living in Nashville, Tennessee. CD45RA+ naive and CD45RA-negative memory subsets were separated from CD4+ cells.

The TCR originated in a woman under 40 in good health. J is TRBJ2-3 and V is TRBV12-5, with TRBD2 identical over 8 bases. The sample taken for sequencing was memory CD4+ T cells sorted from blood. The subset here: CD45RA-negative fraction. The CDR3 protein is CASGLDTGLDTDTQYF. DNA for the CDR3: TGTGCTAGTGGTTTGGATACGGGACTAGACACAGATACGCAGTATTTT.